The sequence of this T cell receptor beta chain was determined in a study of shared clonotypes between healthy human individuals. The CDR3 has 13 amino acids. Trimming left V 6 bases short and J 2 bases short, with 7 bases between. Germline CDR1 and CDR2: KGHSH and LQKENI. The data were produced by immunoSEQ multiplex PCR, yet TCRdb's version contains in-frame clones alone and is incomplete. The table shows 2 million to 2.5 million clones, with around 95% occurring only once. A split of CD4+ cells into CD45RA+ naive and CD45RA-negative memory subsets was performed. This TCR came from a young man in good health. Sequenced input: naive CD4+ T cells sorted from blood. Subset noted: CD45RA+ positively selected. The rearrangement uses TRBV18 and TRBJ2-2; no definite D call. CDR3 DNA: TGTGCCAGCTCGGCGGACAACACCGGGGAGCTGTTTTTT. Residues: CASSADNTGELFF.